This record covers a single T cell receptor beta chain. Sequencing relied on immunoSEQ assay v3.0, run at survey level. Sequencing was performed with immunoSEQ multiplex PCR; in TCRdb, only in-frame clones are kept and a portion is missing. The sample lists around 30,000 clones; around 96% were seen once. This sample is drawn from a study of long-term antiretroviral therapy in people with HIV. The TCR was taken from a man aged 25 to 40 with HIV. The sample here was unsorted PBMCs, taken 5.3 years after starting antiretroviral therapy.

CDR3 coding DNA: TGCGCCAGCAGCCCCTGGGGGACGGCAGAGGTATATACAGATACGCAGTATTTT. Encoded protein: CASSPWGTAEVYTDTQYF. This chain uses TRBV4-1 with TRBJ2-3; D is possibly TRBD1 or TRBD2 (5 bases each). Germline CDR1 is MGHRA and CDR2 is YSYEKL. CDR3 length: 18 residues. Between the trimmed V and J ends, which lost 4 bases and 3 bases, there was a span of 23 bases.